These 8 T cell receptor beta chains came from one sample sequenced in a study of shared clonotypes between healthy human individuals. Only CD45RO-negative cells positively selected for CCR7 counted as naive CD8 cells, so terminally differentiated effector memory CD45RA+ cells were excluded. TCRdb's copy holds only in-frame clones and misses some; the assay was immunoSEQ multiplex PCR. This table holds 2 million or so clones, about 95% found once. The material sequenced was naive CD8+ T cells sorted from blood. All receptors come from a man between 18 and 35 years old in good health.

Notes on this clone: The sample contains more than one DNA sequence encoding this CDR3. The chain recombines TRBV27 with TRBJ2-7, with TRBD1 identical over 7 bases. This CDR3 is built from 14 residues. After removal of 1 base from V and 2 bases from J, the junction contained 2 bases not matched to a gene. The germline gives CDR1 MNHEY, CDR2 SMNVEV (reference sequence). The CDR3 nucleotides read TGTGCCAGCAGTTTATTGGGGACAGCCTACGAGCAGTACTTC. Translated: CASSLLGTAYEQYF.

This clone was recorded only once. A junction boundary mismatches the germline segment, possibly from a read error. The V and J genes are TRBV7-7 and TRBJ2-2; 9 bases match TRBD1. Germline CDR1 is SSHAT and CDR2 is FNYEAQ (reference sequence). This CDR3 has 17 amino acids. The CDR3 sequence is CASSFRPGQGITGELFF. The DNA for the CDR3 is TGTGCTAGCAGCTTCCGACCGGGACAGGGTATAACCGGGGAGCTGTTTTTT.

With regard to this clone: The same CDR3 also results from other DNA sequences found in this sample. V gene TRBV27 combines with J gene TRBJ2-7; TRBD1 matches 9 bases. The V segment lost 5 bases and the J segment 6 bases; nucleotides outside the gene matches: 5. Germline lookup yields CDR1 MNHEY and CDR2 SMNVEV (reference sequence). This CDR3 is built from 13 residues. CDR3 protein: CASSLGTGSEQYF. The CDR3, as DNA: TGTGCCAGCAGTCTCGGGACAGGGAGCGAGCAGTACTTC.

The rearrangement joins TRBV19 to TRBJ2-7; 8 nucleotides match TRBD1. Germline V lookup: CDR1 LNHDA, CDR2 SQIVND (reference sequence). V was clipped by 5 bases and J by 1 base; unmatched bases: 7. The CDR3 covers 15 residues. The CDR3 loop is CASSARQGISYEQYF. CDR3 in DNA: TGTGCCAGTAGTGCCAGACAGGGGATTTCCTACGAGCAGTACTTC.

The V call is TRBV4-1, the J call TRBJ2-7, with 7 positions matching TRBD1. CDR3 length: 15 amino acids. V dropped 1 base and J dropped 5; count of bases not matched to a gene: 8. The germline CDR1 and CDR2 sequences are MGHRA and YSYEKL. Here the CDR3 DNA reads TGCGCCAGCAGCCAAGTACGAGGGGGCCGGGACGAGCAGTACTTC. Residues: CASSQVRGGRDEQYF.

The chain carries TRBV6-5 and TRBJ2-2; D not resolved. Germline V lookup: CDR1 MNHEY, CDR2 SVGAGI. V was cut by 3 bases and J by 4 bases, with 9 bases left in between. This CDR3 is 14 amino acids long. The CDR3 DNA follows: TGTGCCAGCAGTTATGGGCCACCCACCGGGGAGCTGTTTTTT. It is translated as CASSYGPPTGELFF.

The rearrangement uses TRBV7-8 and TRBJ1-2, with D possibly TRBD1 on 6 matching bases. The V gene's germline CDR1 is SGHVS and CDR2 FQNEAQ. The CDR3 has 11 residues. The V end lost 4 bases, the J end lost 8 bases, and 8 bases lay between the germline ends. The CDR3 loop reads CASSSTGGYTF. The CDR3 bases are TGTGCCAGCAGCTCCACAGGGGGCTACACCTTC.

This rearrangement joins TRBV28 to TRBJ2-7, with TRBD1 identical over 7 bases. V shed 1 base and J 2 bases; nucleotides not matched to a gene: 11. CDR3 size: 17 residues. Germline CDR1 and CDR2: MDHEN and SYDVKM. The CDR3 coding sequence is TGTGCCAGCAGTTTATTGCCCGACAGGGAAGGGACCTACGAGCAGTACTTC. Encoded protein: CASSLLPDREGTYEQYF.